One and the same sample provided the 11 T cell receptor beta chains below, sequenced in a study of vaccination effects on CD4 cells after COVID-19. Antigen-specific CD4+ T cells were expanded with viral peptide pools in the ViraFEST assay before sequencing. CD4+ T cells were isolated after 10 days of culture. These receptors' antigens are unknown. Sequencing was performed with immunoSEQ multiplex PCR; in TCRdb, only in-frame clones are kept and a portion is missing. This repertoire shows under 85,000 clones, 60% to 80% found once; its top ten account for 1.5% to 2%. This specimen consisted of CD4+ T cells from PBMCs cultured with HCoV-229E spike peptides, obtained before COVID-19 vaccination. Receptors were obtained from a human donor who received a COVID-19 vaccine.

This chain uses TRBV6-4 with TRBJ2-1, with D perhaps TRBD2 (7 bases). The length of the CDR3 is 15 residues. Germline lookup yields CDR1 MRHNA and CDR2 SNTAGT. Trimming removed 3 bases at V and 4 bases at J, with 13 bases between. Here the CDR3 DNA reads TGTGCCAGCAGTGAGAACGCGGGGGCGTACAATGAGCAGTTCTTC. Its translation: CASSENAGAYNEQFF.

The rearrangement joins TRBV19 to TRBJ1-5, with TRBD1 matching over 11 bases. This CDR3 is 18 amino acids long. CDR1 is LNHDA and CDR2 is SQIVND in the germline V gene (reference sequence). The V segment lost 4 bases and the J segment 1 base; nucleotides outside the gene matches: 9. The CDR3 DNA reads TGTGCCAGTAGTACTTGGCCGGACAGGGGGCACAGCAATCAGCCCCAGCATTTT. Its translation: CASSTWPDRGHSNQPQHF.

This clone appeared a single time. V usage is TRBV6-6 and J usage is TRBJ1-5; D remains ambiguous. This CDR3 region has 12 residues. Germline V lookup: CDR1 MNHNY, CDR2 SVGAGI (reference sequence). V shed 7 bases and J shed 7 bases, with 11 bases lying between them. CDR3 coding DNA: TGTGCCAGCACCTCAGAAGGACAGCCCCAGCATTTT. It specifies CASTSEGQPQHF.

The chain carries TRBV19 and TRBJ1-2, with D unclear. This CDR3 spans 14 amino acids. Per the germline V gene, CDR1 is LNHDA and CDR2 is SQIVND (reference sequence). V dropped 6 bases and J dropped 0 bases, with 11 bases sitting between them. The CDR3 coding sequence is TGTGCCAGTAGGACCGCCGCAGCTAACTATGGCTACACCTTC. It specifies CASRTAAANYGYTF.

The chain links TRBV14 to TRBJ2-1, with TRBD1 as a possible D gene (6 bases). This CDR3 has 16 amino acids. V was clipped by 4 bases and J by 4 bases, with 17 bases between them. CDR1 SGHDN and CDR2 FVKESK come from the germline V gene. CDR3 sequence: CASSPRPGTRYNEQFF. CDR3 in DNA: TGTGCCAGCAGCCCACGTCCCGGGACAAGATACAATGAGCAGTTCTTC. Full variable domain (remainder filled in from reference TRBV14 and TRBJ2-1): EAGVTQFPSHSVIEKGQTVTLRCDPISGHDNLYWYRRVMGKEIKFLLHFVKESKQDESGMPNNRFLAERTGGTYSTLKVQPAELEDSGVYFCASSPRPGTRYNEQFFGPGTRLTVL.

The rearrangement joins TRBV27 to TRBJ2-7; maybe TRBD2 (6 bases). The V and J ends lost 0 bases and 6 bases respectively, with 9 bases between them. CDR3 length: 13 amino acids. CDR1 is MNHEY and CDR2 is SMNVEV in the germline V gene (reference sequence). This CDR3 is CASSLSGGGEQYV. The CDR3 nucleotides are TGTGCCAGCAGTTTATCGGGGGGTGGCGAGCAGTACGTC.

This sequence joins TRBV5-1 and TRBJ2-2; 7 bases fit TRBD2. Germline loops: CDR1 SGHRS, CDR2 YFSETQ. The CDR3 sequence is 15 residues long. The V and J ends lost 4 bases and 3 bases, in that order; junction bases with no gene match: 6. CDR3 nucleotides: TGCGCCAGCAGCACCCCCGGGGGGTACACCGGGGAGCTGTTTTTT. This codes for CASSTPGGYTGELFF.

J is TRBJ2-1 and V is TRBV13; 8 nucleotides agree with TRBD1. The germline CDR1 and CDR2 sequences are PRHDT and FYEKMQ (reference sequence). The V and J ends lost 6 bases and 7 bases, in that order; junction bases with no gene match: 8. The CDR3 length is 14 residues. The DNA of the CDR3 is TGTGCCAGCAGGGTCCGGACAGGGAGAAATGAGCAGTTCTTC. Protein sequence: CASRVRTGRNEQFF.

The chain employs TRBV19 and TRBJ1-2; D perhaps matches TRBD1 (6 bases). In germline, CDR1 is LNHDA, CDR2 SQIVND (reference sequence). The CDR3 runs to 15 residues. V lost 5 bases to trimming and J lost 0 bases, with 13 bases between them. DNA for the CDR3: TGTGCCAGTAGTTCACAGGGTTTGCCTAACTATGGCTACACCTTC. As protein: CASSSQGLPNYGYTF.

V usage is TRBV11-3 and J usage is TRBJ2-1; weak D call: TRBD2 (7 bases). The V end lost 5 bases, the J end lost 4 bases, and 15 bases lay between the germline ends. This CDR3 contains 15 residues. Germline V gives CDR1 SGHNT, CDR2 YENEEA. The CDR3 reads CASSPGRGAYNEQFF. For the CDR3, the DNA is TGTGCCAGCAGCCCCGGACGGGGGGCTTACAATGAGCAGTTCTTC.

The chain joins TRBV5-4 to TRBJ1-1; D unresolved. V lost 4 bases and J 1 base, leaving 11 bases between the germline ends. The CDR3 loop spans 14 amino acids. Germline V gene sequence: CDR1 SGHNT, CDR2 YYREEE (reference sequence). CDR3 in DNA: TGTGCCAGCAGCCGGGCGGGAGCGAACACTGAAGCTTTCTTT. This codes for CASSRAGANTEAFF.